This T cell receptor (beta chain) was recorded in a study of patients and donors after allogeneic stem cell transplantation. MiXCR, applied by TCRdb to the RT-PCR reads, yields one record per CDR3 protein. Among about a million distinct CDR3 sequences, roughly 17% were seen once, and the ten largest hold 5% to 7.5%. The V and J ends lost 0 bases and 5 bases, in that order; junction bases with no gene match: 3. There are 14 residues in the CDR3. CDR1 DFQATT and CDR2 SNEGSKA come from the germline V gene (reference sequence). The receptor was derived from a human donor who was either an allogeneic HSCT recipient or a stem cell or donor lymphocyte infusion donor (not recorded which). It is not recorded whose cells these are; they may come from a transplant donor. The chain recombines TRBV20-1 with TRBJ2-1, with 8 bases lining up with TRBD2. The sequencing input was blood, either unsorted or a sorted T cell fraction (not recorded which). The DNA for the CDR3 is TGCAGTGCTAGAGAAGCGGGGGCCCACAATGAGCAGTTCTTC. It is translated as CSAREAGAHNEQFF.